These 25 T cell receptor beta chains share one sample of origin, sequenced in a study of CD8 T cells in ankylosing spondylitis (dated by TCRdb to about 2017). Preparation of the library involved 5' RACE. For sequencing, an Illumina HiSeq 2500 was employed. Clones were called with MiXCR by TCRdb after fastp trimmed the public reads at Q25, and only in-frame beta chains were retained. Under each unique CDR3 protein, matching rows form one entry showing the most common genes and DNA. The sample table contains 250,000 or so distinct CDR3 sequences; only one count was recorded for roughly a quarter of them. The top ten clones comprise roughly 0.6% of the sample. Sequencing input: blood, either unsorted or a sorted T cell fraction (not recorded which). The source of these receptors is a male donor with ankylosing spondylitis or in good health (not recorded which).

This clonotype was seen ten or more times. The gene calls are TRBV29-1 and TRBJ2-2; 7 nucleotides align to TRBD2. CDR3 length equals 13 residues. In germline, CDR1 is SQVTM, CDR2 ANQGSEA. The CDR3 DNA reads as TGCAGGAGGGAGGGACCTAACACCGGGGAGCTGTTTTTT. Translated: CRREGPNTGELFF.

This clonotype occurred a few times. The V call is TRBV12-3 or TRBV12-4, the J call TRBJ2-3, with a weak D call TRBD1 (6 bases). Trimming removed 8 bases from V and 5 bases from J, with 8 bases in between. The CDR3 consists of 11 residues. The CDR3 DNA sequence: TGTGCCAGCCTAGGGGGAGATACGCAGTATTTT. Its protein product is CASLGGDTQYF.

The rearrangement joins TRBV27 to TRBJ2-1; possible D gene TRBD2, 6 bases. Trimming removed 6 bases from V and 0 bases from J, with 12 bases in between. Looked up from germline, CDR1 is MNHEY and CDR2 is SMNVEV (reference sequence). The CDR3 runs 15 residues. CDR3 bases: TGTGCCAGCAGCCCTACTAGCTTCTCCTACAATGAGCAGTTCTTC. Amino acid sequence: CASSPTSFSYNEQFF.

A note on this clonotype: This may be a read error, as it is one base from a much larger clone. The chain couples TRBV20-1 to TRBJ2-3, with D possibly being TRBD2 (7 bases). This CDR3 is built from 14 residues. From germline, CDR1 is DFQATT and CDR2 SNEGSKA (reference sequence). CDR3 amino acids: CSAWRGRSTDTKYF. The CDR3 DNA sequence: TGCAGTGCATGGCGGGGGCGAAGCACAGATACGAAGTATTTT.

To note about this clonotype: A read error may account for a junction end that differs from germline. The chain joins TRBV29-1 to TRBJ2-3, with TRBD1 identical over 8 bases. The CDR3 extends over 15 amino acids. Per germline, CDR1 SQVTM and CDR2 ANQGSEA. CDR3: CRVEGGQESTDTQYF. The CDR3 DNA reads as TGCAGAGTTGAAGGGGGACAGGAGAGCACAGATACGCAATATTTT.

This clonotype appeared many times. CDR3 DNA sequence: TGTGCCGCAACACAGGGGTTCAATTCACCCCTCCACTTT. Translated, it gives CAATQGFNSPLHF. The chain carries TRBV10-3 and TRBJ1-6; 7 bases agree with TRBD1. Per the germline V gene, CDR1 is ENHRY and CDR2 is SYGVKD. The CDR3 consists of 13 residues. The V gene end was trimmed by 11 bases and the J gene end by 7 bases; junction bases not matched to a gene: 8.

This clonotype was seen a handful of times. The chain couples TRBV12-3 or TRBV12-4 to TRBJ2-7; tentatively, D is TRBD1 (5 bases). CDR3 size: 14 residues. With 6 bases removed from V and 0 bases from J, the gap between germline ends came to 12 bases. The CDR3 DNA is TGTGCCAGCAGAAGGGGCTCGAGCTCCTACGAGCAGTACTTC. Its translation: CASRRGSSSYEQYF.

This clonotype was detected only a few times. The chain uses TRBV29-1 and TRBJ2-5, with D possibly called TRBD1 or TRBD2 (5 bases each). From germline, CDR1 is SQVTM and CDR2 ANQGSEA. Trimming removed 3 bases at V and 0 bases at J, with 17 bases between. There are 16 residues in the CDR3. CDR3 in DNA: TGCAGCGTTGACAGGGTTCGCGGACTGTACCAAGAGACCCAGTACTTC. Its protein product is CSVDRVRGLYQETQYF.

The chain employs TRBV12-3 or TRBV12-4 and TRBJ2-3; TRBD2 agrees at 9 bases. This CDR3 has 18 residues. Germline trimming cut 6 bases from V and 2 bases from J; bases unmatched to any gene: 15. CDR3 loop: CASSARMTSGGDTDTQYF. The CDR3 DNA sequence: TGTGCCAGCAGCGCTCGGATGACTAGCGGAGGGGACACAGATACGCAGTATTTT.

This clonotype occurred a few times. The chain carries TRBV20-1 and TRBJ2-7; TRBD1 agrees at 10 bases. Germline V gene data show CDR1 as DFQATT and CDR2 as SNEGSKA (reference sequence). V dropped 3 bases and J dropped 6; count of bases not matched to a gene: 5. This CDR3 is built from 13 residues. CDR3 loop: CSARHDRGLEQYF. In nucleotides, the CDR3 is TGCAGTGCTAGGCACGACAGGGGGCTCGAGCAGTACTTC.

This clonotype has a handful of counts. The chain links TRBV7-2 to TRBJ2-7; D gene ambiguous. The CDR3 is 14 residues long. CDR1 is SGHTA, CDR2 FQGNSA, per germline. Between the trimmed V and J ends, which lost 5 bases and 2 bases, there was a span of 13 bases. The CDR3 is CASSKMDGTYEQYF. DNA for the CDR3: TGTGCCAGCAGCAAAATGGACGGAACCTACGAGCAGTACTTC.

The gene calls are TRBV30 and TRBJ1-5; the D is unclear. In germline, CDR1 is GTSNPN, CDR2 SVGIG (reference sequence). The V and J ends lost 0 bases and 0 bases respectively, with 9 bases between them. This CDR3 is built from 15 residues. CDR3 residues: CAWSVMAPSNQPQHF. CDR3 bases: TGTGCCTGGAGTGTCATGGCACCTAGCAATCAGCCCCAGCATTTT.

This clonotype was picked up many times. The V call is TRBV5-1, the J call TRBJ2-7; 10 nucleotides line up with TRBD1. J lost 4 bases, V lost 4 bases, and 8 bases had no gene match. Germline-derived CDR1 and CDR2 are SGHRS and YFSETQ. There are 15 residues in the CDR3. Here the CDR3 DNA reads TGCGCCAGCAGCACCTCGGGACAGGGGTTTTACGAGCAGTACTTC. This encodes CASSTSGQGFYEQYF.

This clonotype showed up just a few times. The chain combines TRBV20-1 with TRBJ2-1, with 10 nucleotides matching TRBD2. The V segment lost 6 bases and the J segment 4 bases; nucleotides outside the gene matches: 6. This CDR3 region has 14 residues. CDR1 is DFQATT and CDR2 is SNEGSKA in the germline V gene (reference sequence). CDR3 bases: TGCAGTGCGCCCACTAGCGGGGCTTACAATGAGCAGTTCTTC. It yields the protein CSAPTSGAYNEQFF.

This clonotype was recorded at least ten times. The chain recombines TRBV7-2 with TRBJ2-1, with D perhaps given as TRBD1 or TRBD2 (6 bases each). Germline lookup yields CDR1 SGHTA and CDR2 FQGNSA. The CDR3 spans 15 residues. The V end was cut by 1 base, the J end by 6 bases, with 13 bases between. CDR3 in amino acids: CASSLELGGRNEQFF. For the CDR3, the DNA is TGTGCCAGCAGCTTAGAACTTGGGGGGCGCAATGAGCAGTTCTTC.

This clonotype has ten or more counts. The chain is built from TRBV6-5 and TRBJ1-2; D gene ambiguous. The CDR3 is 12 amino acids. V lost 2 bases, J lost 8 bases, and 9 bases lay in between. Germline CDR1 is MNHEY and CDR2 is SVGAGI. The CDR3 loop is CASSYDRGGYTF. CDR3 DNA: TGTGCCAGCAGTTACGACCGAGGAGGCTACACCTTC.

This clonotype was detected many times. The chain uses TRBV20-1 and TRBJ2-3, with D unresolved. Germline values: CDR1 DFQATT, CDR2 SNEGSKA (reference sequence). The CDR3 is 11 amino acids. V dropped 2 bases and J dropped 5 bases, with 5 bases sitting between them. The CDR3 DNA is TGCAGTGCTAGACCCCAAGATACGCAGTATTTT. Protein sequence: CSARPQDTQYF.

CDR3 coding DNA: TGTGCCATCAGTGAGTCGGGGCGCGGGCTCTATGGCTACACCTTC. Translation: CAISESGRGLYGYTF. This sequence joins TRBV10-3 and TRBJ1-2; tentative D call: TRBD1 (5 bases). The CDR3 has 15 residues. The V end was cut by 0 bases, the J end by 4 bases, with 12 bases between. Germline lookup yields CDR1 ENHRY and CDR2 SYGVKD.

CDR3 sequence reads: CASSPLSGWETQYF. Here the CDR3 DNA reads TGTGCCAGCAGCCCCCTGAGCGGCTGGGAGACCCAGTACTTC. The chain uses TRBV9 and TRBJ2-5; TRBD2 is a possible D gene (5 bases). Per germline, CDR1 SGDLS and CDR2 YYNGEE. The CDR3 runs 14 residues. The V and J ends lost 4 bases and 5 bases respectively, with 15 bases between them.

The sample holds many counts of this clonotype. This chain joins TRBV2 and TRBJ2-5; 7 bases fit TRBD2. Germline assignment: CDR1 SNHLY and CDR2 FYNNEI. The CDR3 runs 15 residues. V trimming: 0 bases; J trimming: 5 bases; junction bases outside the gene matches: 6. The CDR3 region has the DNA TGTGCCAGCAGTGAAGCGCGGGGGAGAGGCGAGACCCAGTACTTC. Encoded protein: CASSEARGRGETQYF.

The rearrangement uses TRBV6-5 and TRBJ1-1; D unresolved. Germline lookup yields CDR1 MNHEY and CDR2 SVGAGI. This CDR3 has 15 residues. V was trimmed by 0 bases and J by 1 base, leaving 9 bases between them. As DNA, the CDR3 is TGTGCCAGCAGTTACTCGGAACAGAGGAACACTGAAGCTTTCTTT. It translates to CASSYSEQRNTEAFF.

This rearrangement joins TRBV10-1 to TRBJ2-1; D gene ambiguous. V was trimmed by 3 bases and J by 2 bases, leaving 5 bases between them. CDR1 is WNHNN, CDR2 SYGVQD, per germline (reference sequence). The CDR3 is 13 residues long. The CDR3 DNA reads as TGCGCCAGCAGTGACGGGCCCTACAATGAGCAGTTCTTC. Its protein product is CASSDGPYNEQFF.

This clonotype was seen a handful of times. V is TRBV20-1 and J is TRBJ2-7; no reliable D call. The V gene lost 1 base and the J gene lost 2 bases, with 12 bases spanning the gap. The CDR3 extends over 14 amino acids. CDR1 is DFQATT, CDR2 SNEGSKA, per germline (reference sequence). The CDR3 nucleotides are TGCAGTGCTAGAGGGTATGAAGCTACCTACGAGCAGTACTTC. This sequence encodes CSARGYEATYEQYF.

The J gene is TRBJ2-7, the V gene TRBV28; possible D gene TRBD2, 7 bases. The CDR3 is made up of 15 amino acids. The germline V and J ends were trimmed by 2 bases and 4 bases, with 15 bases remaining between them. CDR1 MDHEN and CDR2 SYDVKM come from the germline V gene. In DNA, the CDR3 is TGTGCCAGCAGTTTACCGTCGGGGGGCCTATACGAGCAGTACTTC. Amino acids: CASSLPSGGLYEQYF.

This clonotype was detected a few times. The rearrangement joins TRBV20-1 to TRBJ2-1; 12 nucleotides line up with TRBD2. The germline V gene encodes CDR1 DFQATT and CDR2 SNEGSKA (reference sequence). After removal of 1 base from V and 7 bases from J, the junction contained 2 bases not matched to a gene. This CDR3 has 14 residues. For the CDR3, the DNA is TGCAGTGCTAGAGGACTAGCGGGGGTAAATGAGCAGTTCTTC. Protein sequence: CSARGLAGVNEQFF.